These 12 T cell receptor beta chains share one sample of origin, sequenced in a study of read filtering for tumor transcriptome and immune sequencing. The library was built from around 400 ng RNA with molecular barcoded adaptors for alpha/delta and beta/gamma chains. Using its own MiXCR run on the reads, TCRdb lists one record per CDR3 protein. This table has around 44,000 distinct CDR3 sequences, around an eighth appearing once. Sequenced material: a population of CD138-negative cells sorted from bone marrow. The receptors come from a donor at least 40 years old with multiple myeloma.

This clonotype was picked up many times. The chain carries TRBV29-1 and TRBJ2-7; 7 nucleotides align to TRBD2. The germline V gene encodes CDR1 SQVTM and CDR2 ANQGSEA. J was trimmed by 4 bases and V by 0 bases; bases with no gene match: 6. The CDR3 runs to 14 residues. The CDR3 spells CSVEDQGGRYEQYF. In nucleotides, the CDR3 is TGCAGCGTTGAAGATCAAGGCGGGAGATACGAGCAGTACTTC.

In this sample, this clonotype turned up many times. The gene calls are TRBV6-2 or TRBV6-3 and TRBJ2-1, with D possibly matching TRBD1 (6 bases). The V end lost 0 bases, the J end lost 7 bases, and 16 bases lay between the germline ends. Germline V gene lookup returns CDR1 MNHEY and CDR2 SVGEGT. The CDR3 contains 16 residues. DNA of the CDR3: TGTGCCAGCAGTTACTCGAGGCTGGGGGCCGGAAATGAGCAGTTCTTC. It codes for CASSYSRLGAGNEQFF.

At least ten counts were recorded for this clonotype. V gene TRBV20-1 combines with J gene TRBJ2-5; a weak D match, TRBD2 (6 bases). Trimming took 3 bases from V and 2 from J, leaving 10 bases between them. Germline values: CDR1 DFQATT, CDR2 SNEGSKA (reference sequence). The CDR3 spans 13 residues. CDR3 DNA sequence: TGCAGTGCTAGTTGGGACTTACAAGAGACCCAGTACTTC. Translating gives CSASWDLQETQYF.

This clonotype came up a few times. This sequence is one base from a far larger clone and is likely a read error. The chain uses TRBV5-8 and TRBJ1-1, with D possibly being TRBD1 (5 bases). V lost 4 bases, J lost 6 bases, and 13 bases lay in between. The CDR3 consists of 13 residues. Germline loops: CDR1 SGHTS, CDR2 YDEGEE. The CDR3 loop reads CASSPTDSPEAFF. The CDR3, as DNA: TGTGCCAGCAGCCCCACTGACAGCCCTGAAGCTTTCTTT.

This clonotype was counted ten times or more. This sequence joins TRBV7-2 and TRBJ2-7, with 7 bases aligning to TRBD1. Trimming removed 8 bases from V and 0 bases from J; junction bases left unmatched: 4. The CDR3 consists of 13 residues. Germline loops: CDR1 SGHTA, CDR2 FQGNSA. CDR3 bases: TGTGCCAGCGCCTCAGGGGGCTCCTACGAGCAGTACTTC. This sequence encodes CASASGGSYEQYF. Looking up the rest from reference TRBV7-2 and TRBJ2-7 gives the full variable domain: GAGVSQSPSNKVTEKGKDVELRCDPISGHTALYWYRQSLGQGLEFLIYFQGNSAPDKSGLPSDRFSAERTGGSVSTLTIQRTQQEDSAVYLCASASGGSYEQYFGPGTRLTVT.

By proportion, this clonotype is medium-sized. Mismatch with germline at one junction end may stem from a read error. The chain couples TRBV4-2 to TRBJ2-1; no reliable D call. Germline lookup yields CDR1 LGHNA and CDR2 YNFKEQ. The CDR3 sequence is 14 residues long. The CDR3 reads CASSPWRSYNEQFF. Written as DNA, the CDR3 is TGCGCCAGCAGCCCCTGGCGCTCCTACAATGAGCAGTTCTTC.

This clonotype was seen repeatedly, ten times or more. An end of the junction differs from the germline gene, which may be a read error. CDR3: CSTKTGEEAQYF. CDR3 sequence (DNA): TGCAGCACTAAGACAGGAGAAGAGGCCCAGTACTTC. The chain employs TRBV29-1 and TRBJ2-5, with D possibly TRBD1 on 6 matching bases. The CDR3 contains 12 residues. The germline V gene has CDR1 SQVTM and CDR2 ANQGSEA.

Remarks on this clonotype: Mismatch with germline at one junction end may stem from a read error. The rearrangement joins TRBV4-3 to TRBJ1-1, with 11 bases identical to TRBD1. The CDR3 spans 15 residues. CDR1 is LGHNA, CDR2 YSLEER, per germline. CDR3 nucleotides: TGCGTCAGCAGCCAAGGGACAGGGGGTGTTACTGAAGCTTTCTTT. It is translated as CVSSQGTGGVTEAFF.

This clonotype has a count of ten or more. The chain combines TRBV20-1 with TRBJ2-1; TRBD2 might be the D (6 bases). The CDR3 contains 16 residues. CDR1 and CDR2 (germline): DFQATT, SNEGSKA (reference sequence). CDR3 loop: CTGRDPPRGADDEQFF. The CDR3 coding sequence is TGCACTGGTAGAGACCCGCCGCGGGGAGCTGACGATGAGCAGTTCTTC.

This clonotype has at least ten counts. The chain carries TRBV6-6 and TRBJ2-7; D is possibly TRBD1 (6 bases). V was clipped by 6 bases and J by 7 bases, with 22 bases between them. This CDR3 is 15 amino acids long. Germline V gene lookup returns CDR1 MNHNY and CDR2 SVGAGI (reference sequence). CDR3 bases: TGTGCCAGCAGCCCAGAAGGGGGAAGGCTGTGGGAGCAGTACTTC. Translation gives CASSPEGGRLWEQYF.

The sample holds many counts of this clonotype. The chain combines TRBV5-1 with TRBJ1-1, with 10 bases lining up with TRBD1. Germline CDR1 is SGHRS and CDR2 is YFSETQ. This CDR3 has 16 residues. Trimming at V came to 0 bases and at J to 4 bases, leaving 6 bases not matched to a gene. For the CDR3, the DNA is TGCGCCAGCAGCTTGGATGGACAGGGGGTAGCCACTGAAGCTTTCTTT. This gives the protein CASSLDGQGVATEAFF.

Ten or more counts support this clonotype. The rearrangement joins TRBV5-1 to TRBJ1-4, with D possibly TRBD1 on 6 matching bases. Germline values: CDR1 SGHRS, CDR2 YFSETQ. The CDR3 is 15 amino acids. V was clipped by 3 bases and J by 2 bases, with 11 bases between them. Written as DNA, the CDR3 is TGCGCCAGCAGCTCGGCAGGGGTGACTAATGAAAAACTGTTTTTT. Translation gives CASSSAGVTNEKLFF.